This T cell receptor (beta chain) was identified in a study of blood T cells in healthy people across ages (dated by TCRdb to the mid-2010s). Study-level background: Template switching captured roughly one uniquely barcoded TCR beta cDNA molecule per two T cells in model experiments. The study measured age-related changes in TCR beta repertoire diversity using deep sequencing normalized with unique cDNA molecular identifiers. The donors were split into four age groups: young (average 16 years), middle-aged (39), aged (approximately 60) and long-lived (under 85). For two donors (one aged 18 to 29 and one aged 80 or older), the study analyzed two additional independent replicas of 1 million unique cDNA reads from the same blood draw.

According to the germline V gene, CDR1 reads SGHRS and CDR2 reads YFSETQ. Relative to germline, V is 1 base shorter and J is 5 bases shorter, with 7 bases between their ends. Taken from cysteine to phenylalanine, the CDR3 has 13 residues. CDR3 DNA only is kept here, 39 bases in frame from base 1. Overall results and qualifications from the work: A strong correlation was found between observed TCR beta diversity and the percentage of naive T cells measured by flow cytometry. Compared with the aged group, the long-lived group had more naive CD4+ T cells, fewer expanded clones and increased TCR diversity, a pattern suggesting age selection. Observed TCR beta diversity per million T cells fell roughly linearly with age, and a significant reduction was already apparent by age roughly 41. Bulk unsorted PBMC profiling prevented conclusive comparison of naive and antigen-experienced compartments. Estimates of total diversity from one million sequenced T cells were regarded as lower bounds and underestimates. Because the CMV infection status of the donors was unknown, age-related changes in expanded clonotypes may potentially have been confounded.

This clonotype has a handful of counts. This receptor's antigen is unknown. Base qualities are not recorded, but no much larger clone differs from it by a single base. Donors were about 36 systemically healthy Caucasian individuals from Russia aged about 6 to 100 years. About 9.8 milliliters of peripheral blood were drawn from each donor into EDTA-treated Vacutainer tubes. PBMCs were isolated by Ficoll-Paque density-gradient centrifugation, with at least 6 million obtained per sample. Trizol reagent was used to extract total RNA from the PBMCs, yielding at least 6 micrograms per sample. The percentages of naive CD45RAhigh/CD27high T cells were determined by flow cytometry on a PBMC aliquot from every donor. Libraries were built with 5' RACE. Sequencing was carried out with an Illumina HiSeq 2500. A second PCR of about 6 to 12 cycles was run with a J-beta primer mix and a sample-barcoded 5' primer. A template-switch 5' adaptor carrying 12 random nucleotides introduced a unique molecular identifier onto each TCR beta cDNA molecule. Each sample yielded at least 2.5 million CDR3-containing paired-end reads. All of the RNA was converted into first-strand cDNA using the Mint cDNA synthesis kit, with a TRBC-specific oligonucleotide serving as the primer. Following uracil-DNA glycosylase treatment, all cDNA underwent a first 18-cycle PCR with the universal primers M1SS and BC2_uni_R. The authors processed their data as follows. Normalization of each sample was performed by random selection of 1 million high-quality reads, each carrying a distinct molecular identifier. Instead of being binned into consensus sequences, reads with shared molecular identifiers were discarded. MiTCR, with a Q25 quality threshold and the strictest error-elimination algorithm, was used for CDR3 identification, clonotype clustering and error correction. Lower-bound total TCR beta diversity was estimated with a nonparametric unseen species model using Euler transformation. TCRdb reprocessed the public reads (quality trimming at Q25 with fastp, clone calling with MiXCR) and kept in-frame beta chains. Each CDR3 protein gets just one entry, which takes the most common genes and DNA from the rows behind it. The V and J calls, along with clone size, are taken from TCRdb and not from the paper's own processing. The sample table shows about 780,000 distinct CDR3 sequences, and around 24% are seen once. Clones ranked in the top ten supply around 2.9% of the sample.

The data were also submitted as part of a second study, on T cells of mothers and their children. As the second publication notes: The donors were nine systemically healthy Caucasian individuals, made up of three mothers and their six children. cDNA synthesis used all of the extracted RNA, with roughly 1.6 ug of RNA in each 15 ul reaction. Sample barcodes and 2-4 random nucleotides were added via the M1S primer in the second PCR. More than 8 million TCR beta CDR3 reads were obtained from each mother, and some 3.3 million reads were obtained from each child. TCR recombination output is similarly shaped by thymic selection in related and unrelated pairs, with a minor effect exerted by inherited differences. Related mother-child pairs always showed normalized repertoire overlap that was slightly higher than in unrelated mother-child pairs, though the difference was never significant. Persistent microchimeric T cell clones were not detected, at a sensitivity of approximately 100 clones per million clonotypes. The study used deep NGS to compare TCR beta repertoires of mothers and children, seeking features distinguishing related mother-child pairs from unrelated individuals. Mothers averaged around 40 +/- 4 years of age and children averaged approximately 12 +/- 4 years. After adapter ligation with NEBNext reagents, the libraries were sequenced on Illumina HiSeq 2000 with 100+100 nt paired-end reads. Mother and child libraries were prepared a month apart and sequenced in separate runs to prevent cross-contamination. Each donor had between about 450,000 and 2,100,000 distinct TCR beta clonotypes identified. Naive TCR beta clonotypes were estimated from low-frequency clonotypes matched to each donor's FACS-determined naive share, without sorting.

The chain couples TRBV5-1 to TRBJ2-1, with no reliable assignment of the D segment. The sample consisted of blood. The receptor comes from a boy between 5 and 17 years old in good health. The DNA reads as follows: TGCGCCAGCAGCTTGATAGCCAACAATGAGCAGTTCTTC. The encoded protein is CASSLIANNEQFF.